Reported below is one T cell receptor beta chain. Its matching antigen is unknown. The repertoire was sequenced with immunoSEQ multiplex PCR; TCRdb's copy has only in-frame clones and lacks some. The sample records roughly 87,000 clones, more than 70% being singletons. This entry belongs to a study of T cell responses to AZD1222 COVID-19 vaccine. General observations from the study: Among those given AZD1222, only six were seropositive at baseline.

This CDR3 is 14 amino acids long. Per the germline V gene, CDR1 is MNHEY and CDR2 is SMNVEV (reference sequence). V shed 8 bases and J shed 4 bases, with 15 bases lying between them. The chain employs TRBV27 and TRBJ2-1; D is possibly TRBD1 or TRBD2 (6 bases each). The sample in question was peripheral blood, obtained 28 days after the second AZD1222 dose. The receptor's source is an adult who received the AZD1222 COVID-19 vaccine. For the CDR3, the DNA is TGTGCCAGCCAGGGGCGGGATGGGTACAATGAGCAGTTCTTC. Translating it yields CASQGRDGYNEQFF.